The clone carrying this T cell receptor beta chain was seen a single time. Its specificity is unknown. The CDR3 is 14 amino acids. The germline gives CDR1 SGHTA, CDR2 FQGNSA. The V end lost 5 bases, the J end lost 3 bases, and 13 bases lay between the germline ends. The PCR employed 60 Vbeta primers together with 13 Jbeta primers. Sequenced by immunoSEQ multiplex PCR; TCRdb stores in-frame clones only, minus some. There are 150,000 to 200,000 clones in the sample; roughly four fifths occur only once, and around 4.9% lies in the top ten. This entry is derived from a study of cytomegalovirus exposure and HLA in healthy donors. Study conclusions and caveats: Exclusion as indistinguishable affected some V segments, including TRBV6-2 and TRBV6-3. An ancestry cluster, one associated with Asian ancestry, reportedly showed fewer N-insertions than the 666-donor mean in a later analysis.

The TCR sequence derives from a man aged 18 to 29 in good health and CMV-seronegative. Sequenced: PBMCs. This chain links TRBV7-2 with TRBJ1-2; no clear D. The CDR3 region is CASSLTDWDYGYTF. The CDR3 DNA sequence: TGTGCCAGCAGCCTCACGGACTGGGACTATGGCTACACCTTC. The variable domain in full, with the rest retrieved from reference TRBV7-2 and TRBJ1-2, is GAGVSQSPSNKVTEKGKDVELRCDPISGHTALYWYRQSLGQGLEFLIYFQGNSAPDKSGLPSDRFSAERTGGSVSTLTIQRTQQEDSAVYLCASSLTDWDYGYTFGSGTRLTVV.